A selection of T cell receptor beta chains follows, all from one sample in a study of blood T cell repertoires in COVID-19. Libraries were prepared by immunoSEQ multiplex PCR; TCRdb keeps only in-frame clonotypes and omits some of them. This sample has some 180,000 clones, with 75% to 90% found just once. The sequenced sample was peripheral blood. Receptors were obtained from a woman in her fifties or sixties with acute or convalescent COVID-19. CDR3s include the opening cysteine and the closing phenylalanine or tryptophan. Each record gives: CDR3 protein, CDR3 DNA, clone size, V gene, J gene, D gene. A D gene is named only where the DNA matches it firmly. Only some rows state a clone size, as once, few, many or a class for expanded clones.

CDR3 protein: CASSRGTLDRGYGYTF; CDR3 DNA: TGCGCCAGCAGCCGGGGGACGCTAGACAGGGGTTATGGCTACACCTTC; clone size: few; V gene: TRBV5-1; J gene: TRBJ1-2; D gene: TRBD1
CDR3 protein: CASGNGQGVYGYTF; CDR3 DNA: TGTGCCAGCGGGAACGGACAGGGGGTTTATGGCTACACCTTC; clone size: few; V gene: TRBV6-6; J gene: TRBJ1-2; D gene: TRBD1
CDR3 protein: CASSPRIPGGQEGSPLHF; CDR3 DNA: TGCGCCAGCAGCCCCCGAATCCCAGGCGGACAGGAAGGGTCACCCCTCCACTTT; clone size: few; V gene: TRBV5-1; J gene: TRBJ1-6; D gene: TRBD1
CDR3 protein: CAISGLAGGPGRETQYF; CDR3 DNA: TGTGCCATCAGTGGACTAGCGGGAGGGCCGGGAAGAGAGACCCAGTACTTC; clone size: NA; V gene: TRBV10-3; J gene: TRBJ2-5; D gene: TRBD2
CDR3 protein: CASSLGVGEETQYF; CDR3 DNA: TGTGCCAGCAGCTTAGGGGTGGGAGAAGAGACCCAGTACTTC; clone size: NA; V gene: TRBV7-9; J gene: TRBJ2-5; D gene: NA
CDR3 protein: CASSSGLAGVYEQYF; CDR3 DNA: TGTGCCAGCAGCTCCGGACTAGCGGGAGTGTACGAGCAGTACTTC; clone size: NA; V gene: TRBV9; J gene: TRBJ2-7; D gene: TRBD2
CDR3 protein: CSVGALAGGGNEQFF; CDR3 DNA: TGCAGCGTTGGGGCCCTAGCGGGAGGAGGCAATGAGCAGTTCTTC; clone size: NA; V gene: TRBV29-1; J gene: TRBJ2-1; D gene: TRBD2
CDR3 protein: CASSIVWAAAGEQYF; CDR3 DNA: TGTGCCAGTAGTATAGTTTGGGCCGCCGCGGGAGAGCAGTACTTC; clone size: NA; V gene: TRBV19; J gene: TRBJ2-7; D gene: NA
CDR3 protein: CASSLTGAQETQYF; CDR3 DNA: TGTGCCAGCAGCTTGACAGGGGCCCAAGAGACCCAGTACTTC; clone size: NA; V gene: TRBV7-9; J gene: TRBJ2-5; D gene: TRBD1
CDR3 protein: CASSLNPGTGGELFF; CDR3 DNA: TGTGCCAGCAGCCTAAACCCGGGAACCGGAGGGGAGCTGTTTTTT; clone size: NA; V gene: TRBV7-2; J gene: TRBJ2-2; D gene: NA
CDR3 protein: CASSPLRGGTEAFF; CDR3 DNA: TGTGCCAGCAGCCCCCTGAGAGGGGGTACTGAAGCTTTCTTT; clone size: few; V gene: TRBV3-1/TRBV3-2; J gene: TRBJ1-1; D gene: NA
CDR3 protein: CASSPQPRRGYTF; CDR3 DNA: TGTGCCAGCAGCCCCCAGCCTAGGAGGGGCTACACCTTC; clone size: once; V gene: TRBV7-2; J gene: TRBJ1-2; D gene: NA
CDR3 protein: CASSLDRGYQETQYF; CDR3 DNA: TGTGCCAGCAGCTTAGATCGGGGGTACCAAGAGACCCAGTACTTC; clone size: once; V gene: TRBV11-2; J gene: TRBJ2-5; D gene: NA
CDR3 protein: CASSAGNTIYF; CDR3 DNA: TGTGCCAGCAGCGCGGGAAACACCATATATTTT; clone size: NA; V gene: TRBV7-2; J gene: TRBJ1-3; D gene: NA
CDR3 protein: CASTAGTGFGANTGELFF; CDR3 DNA: TGCGCCAGCACCGCCGGGACAGGGTTCGGAGCGAACACCGGGGAGCTGTTTTTT; clone size: NA; V gene: TRBV10-1; J gene: TRBJ2-2; D gene: TRBD1
CDR3 protein: CASSYDVWGPGYTF; CDR3 DNA: TGTGCCAGCAGTTACGATGTTTGGGGGCCCGGCTACACCTTC; clone size: NA; V gene: TRBV6-5; J gene: TRBJ1-2; D gene: NA
CDR3 protein: CASSERWGGYTF; CDR3 DNA: TGTGCCAGCAGTGAAAGATGGGGCGGCTACACCTTC; clone size: NA; V gene: TRBV2; J gene: TRBJ1-2; D gene: NA
CDR3 protein: CASSQRGTTSGNTIYF; CDR3 DNA: TGTGCCAGCAGCCAGAGAGGCACCACCTCTGGAAACACCATATATTTT; clone size: few; V gene: TRBV11-3; J gene: TRBJ1-3; D gene: NA
CDR3 protein: CASSPGLTGNTIYF; CDR3 DNA: TGTGCCAGCAGCCCCGGGTTGACTGGAAACACCATATATTTT; clone size: few; V gene: TRBV11-3; J gene: TRBJ1-3; D gene: NA
CDR3 protein: CAISLGQGIDIQYF; CDR3 DNA: TGTGCCATCAGTCTGGGACAGGGCATAGACATTCAGTACTTC; clone size: NA; V gene: TRBV10-3; J gene: TRBJ2-4; D gene: TRBD1
CDR3 protein: CSASTGSRHNEQFF; CDR3 DNA: TGCAGTGCTAGTACAGGGAGTAGACACAATGAGCAGTTCTTC; clone size: NA; V gene: TRBV20-1; J gene: TRBJ2-1; D gene: NA
CDR3 protein: CASSFSGSSYNEQFF; CDR3 DNA: TGCGCCAGCAGTTTTAGCGGGAGCTCCTACAATGAGCAGTTCTTC; clone size: NA; V gene: TRBV10-1; J gene: TRBJ2-1; D gene: TRBD2
CDR3 protein: CASSRPGDQETQYF; CDR3 DNA: TGTGCCAGCAGTCGCCCAGGGGACCAAGAGACCCAGTACTTC; clone size: NA; V gene: TRBV6-2/TRBV6-3; J gene: TRBJ2-5; D gene: NA
CDR3 protein: CASSKGGRTPDNEQFF; CDR3 DNA: TGTGCCAGCAGCAAGGGAGGGCGGACCCCCGACAATGAGCAGTTCTTC; clone size: NA; V gene: TRBV9; J gene: TRBJ2-1; D gene: TRBD2
CDR3 protein: CASRGQGYNEQFF; CDR3 DNA: TGTGCCAGTCGGGGACAGGGGTACAATGAGCAGTTCTTC; clone size: NA; V gene: TRBV19; J gene: TRBJ2-1; D gene: TRBD1
CDR3 protein: CAISEGAGYSYGYTF; CDR3 DNA: TGTGCCATCAGTGAGGGGGCAGGGTACAGTTATGGCTACACCTTC; clone size: NA; V gene: TRBV10-3; J gene: TRBJ1-2; D gene: NA
CDR3 protein: CASSVTSGRAADTQYF; CDR3 DNA: TGTGCCAGCAGTGTGACTAGCGGGAGGGCGGCAGATACGCAGTATTTT; clone size: NA; V gene: TRBV6-2/TRBV6-3; J gene: TRBJ2-3; D gene: TRBD2
CDR3 protein: CATSRDRVSEQFF; CDR3 DNA: TGTGCCACCAGCAGAGATCGCGTGAGTGAGCAGTTCTTC; clone size: NA; V gene: TRBV15; J gene: TRBJ2-1; D gene: NA
CDR3 protein: CASSSADRVYNSPLHF; CDR3 DNA: TGTGCCAGCAGTTCGGCGGACAGGGTATATAATTCACCCCTCCACTTT; clone size: once; V gene: TRBV28; J gene: TRBJ1-6; D gene: TRBD1
CDR3 protein: CASSSRLAAHEQYF; CDR3 DNA: TGTGCCAGCAGTTCGCGACTAGCGGCCCACGAGCAGTACTTC; clone size: few; V gene: TRBV28; J gene: TRBJ2-7; D gene: TRBD2
CDR3 protein: CASRFDRGGIYEQYF; CDR3 DNA: TGTGCCAGCAGATTCGACAGGGGAGGGATCTACGAGCAGTACTTC; clone size: NA; V gene: TRBV6-5; J gene: TRBJ2-7; D gene: NA
CDR3 protein: CASSYASGGEQFF; CDR3 DNA: TGTGCCAGCAGTTATGCTAGCGGTGGTGAGCAGTTCTTC; clone size: NA; V gene: TRBV12-3/TRBV12-4; J gene: TRBJ2-1; D gene: TRBD2
CDR3 protein: CASSKTTGGNTEAFF; CDR3 DNA: TGTGCCAGTAGCAAAACGACAGGGGGAAACACTGAAGCTTTCTTT; clone size: NA; V gene: TRBV19; J gene: TRBJ1-1; D gene: TRBD1
CDR3 protein: CASSVEGQGMYNEQFF; CDR3 DNA: TGTGCCAGCAGCGTAGAGGGACAGGGAATGTACAATGAGCAGTTCTTC; clone size: NA; V gene: TRBV9; J gene: TRBJ2-1; D gene: TRBD1
CDR3 protein: CATSDLDRGHGYTF; CDR3 DNA: TGTGCCACCAGTGACCTCGACAGGGGCCATGGCTACACCTTC; clone size: once; V gene: TRBV24-1; J gene: TRBJ1-2; D gene: TRBD1
CDR3 protein: CASRNRGFYNEQFF; CDR3 DNA: TGTGCCAGCAGGAACAGGGGATTCTACAATGAGCAGTTCTTC; clone size: NA; V gene: TRBV6-5; J gene: TRBJ2-1; D gene: TRBD1
CDR3 protein: CASSLTIQGSEQFF; CDR3 DNA: TGTGCCAGCAGTCTTACAATACAGGGGTCGGAGCAGTTCTTC; clone size: NA; V gene: TRBV28; J gene: TRBJ2-1; D gene: TRBD1
CDR3 protein: CASSMAGPMNTEAFF; CDR3 DNA: TGTGCCAGTAGTATGGCGGGGCCGATGAACACTGAAGCTTTCTTT; clone size: NA; V gene: TRBV19; J gene: TRBJ1-1; D gene: NA
CDR3 protein: CASSFGRAHEQYF; CDR3 DNA: TGTGCCAGCAGCTTCGGCAGGGCCCACGAGCAGTACTTC; clone size: NA; V gene: TRBV5-8; J gene: TRBJ2-7; D gene: NA
CDR3 protein: CASKDNHNSPLHF; CDR3 DNA: TGTGCCAGCAAGGACAACCATAATTCACCCCTCCACTTT; clone size: NA; V gene: TRBV21-1; J gene: TRBJ1-6; D gene: NA
CDR3 protein: CASSVFTTIYF; CDR3 DNA: TGTGCCAGTAGTGTGTTTACAACCATATATTTT; clone size: NA; V gene: TRBV19; J gene: TRBJ1-3; D gene: NA
CDR3 protein: CASSLVGAPDGPHNEQFF; CDR3 DNA: TGTGCCAGCAGCTTAGTAGGGGCCCCGGACGGCCCCCACAATGAGCAGTTCTTC; clone size: NA; V gene: TRBV11-2; J gene: TRBJ2-1; D gene: NA
CDR3 protein: CASSVSPGQGYEQYF; CDR3 DNA: TGTGCCAGCAGCGTCTCTCCGGGACAGGGCTACGAGCAGTACTTC; clone size: NA; V gene: TRBV9; J gene: TRBJ2-7; D gene: TRBD1
CDR3 protein: CAIRENPGKSSGNTIYF; CDR3 DNA: TGTGCCATCCGGGAAAACCCGGGGAAAAGCTCTGGAAACACCATATATTTT; clone size: NA; V gene: TRBV10-3; J gene: TRBJ1-3; D gene: NA
CDR3 protein: CASSWRSKGRLNSPLHF; CDR3 DNA: TGTGCCAGCAGTTGGCGTAGTAAAGGGAGGTTAAATTCACCCCTCCACTTT; clone size: few; V gene: TRBV27; J gene: TRBJ1-6; D gene: NA